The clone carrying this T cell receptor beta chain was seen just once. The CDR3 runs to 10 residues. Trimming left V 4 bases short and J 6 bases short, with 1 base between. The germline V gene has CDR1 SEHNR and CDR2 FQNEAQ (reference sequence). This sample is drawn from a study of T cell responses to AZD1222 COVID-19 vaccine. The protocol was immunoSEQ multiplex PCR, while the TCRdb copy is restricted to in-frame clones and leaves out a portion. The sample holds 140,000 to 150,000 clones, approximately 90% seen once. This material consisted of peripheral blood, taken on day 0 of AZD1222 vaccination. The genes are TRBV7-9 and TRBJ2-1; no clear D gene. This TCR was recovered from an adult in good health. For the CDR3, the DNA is TGTGCCAGCAGCTCCAATGAGCAGTTCTTC. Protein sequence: CASSSNEQFF.